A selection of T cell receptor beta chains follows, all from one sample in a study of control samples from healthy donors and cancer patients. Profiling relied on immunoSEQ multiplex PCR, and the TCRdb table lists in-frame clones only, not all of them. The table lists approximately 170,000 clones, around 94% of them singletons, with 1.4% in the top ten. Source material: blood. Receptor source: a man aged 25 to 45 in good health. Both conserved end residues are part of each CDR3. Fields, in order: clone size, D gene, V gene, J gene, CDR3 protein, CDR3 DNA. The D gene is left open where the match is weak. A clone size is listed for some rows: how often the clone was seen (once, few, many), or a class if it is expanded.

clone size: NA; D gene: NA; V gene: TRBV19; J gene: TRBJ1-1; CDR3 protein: CASIRDGNTEAFF; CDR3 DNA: TGTGCCAGTATCCGGGACGGAAACACTGAAGCTTTCTTT
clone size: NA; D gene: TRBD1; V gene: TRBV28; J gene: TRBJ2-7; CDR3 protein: CASSSTGGWYF; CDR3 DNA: TGTGCCAGCAGTTCTACAGGGGGCTGGTACTTC
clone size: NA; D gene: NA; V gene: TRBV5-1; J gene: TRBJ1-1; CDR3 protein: CASSLTRGGKTEAFF; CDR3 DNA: TGCGCCAGCAGCTTGACCCGGGGAGGGAAAACTGAAGCTTTCTTT
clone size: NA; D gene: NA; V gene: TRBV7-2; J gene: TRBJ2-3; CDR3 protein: CAGSLGENRVLTDTQYF; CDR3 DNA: TGTGCCGGCAGCTTGGGGGAAAACAGGGTGTTAACAGATACGCAGTATTTT
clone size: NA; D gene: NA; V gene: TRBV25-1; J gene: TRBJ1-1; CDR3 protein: CASSERNTEAFF; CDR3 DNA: TGTGCCAGCAGTGAACGGAACACTGAAGCTTTCTTT
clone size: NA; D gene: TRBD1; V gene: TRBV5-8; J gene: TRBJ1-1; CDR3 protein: CASNRQGASTEAFF; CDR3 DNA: TGTGCCAGCAATAGACAGGGGGCGAGCACTGAAGCTTTCTTT
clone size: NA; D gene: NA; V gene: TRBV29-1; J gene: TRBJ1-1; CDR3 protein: CSVGGNLNTEAFF; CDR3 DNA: TGCAGCGTTGGTGGGAACCTGAACACTGAAGCTTTCTTT
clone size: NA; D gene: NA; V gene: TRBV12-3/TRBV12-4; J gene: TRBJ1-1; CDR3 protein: CASTISRTEAFF; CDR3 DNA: TGTGCCAGCACTATTTCCCGCACTGAAGCTTTCTTT
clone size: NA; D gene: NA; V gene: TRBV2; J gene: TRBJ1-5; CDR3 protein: CASSEMDTKIYSNQPQHF; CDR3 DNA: TGTGCCAGCAGTGAAATGGACACAAAAATCTATAGCAATCAGCCCCAGCATTTT
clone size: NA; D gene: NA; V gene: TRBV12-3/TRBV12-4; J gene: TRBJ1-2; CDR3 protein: CASTHLGGDGYTF; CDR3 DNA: TGTGCCAGCACCCATCTGGGGGGGGATGGCTACACCTTC
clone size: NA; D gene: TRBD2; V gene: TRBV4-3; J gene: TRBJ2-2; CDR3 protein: CASSQMSYTGTSGGAGTGELFF; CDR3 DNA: TGCGCCAGCAGCCAGATGTCCTACACTGGGACTAGCGGGGGGGCAGGCACCGGGGAGCTGTTTTTT
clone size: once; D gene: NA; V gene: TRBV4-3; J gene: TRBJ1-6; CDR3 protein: CASSQESSYNSPLHF; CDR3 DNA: TGCGCCAGCAGCCAAGAAAGTAGCTATAATTCACCCCTCCACTTT
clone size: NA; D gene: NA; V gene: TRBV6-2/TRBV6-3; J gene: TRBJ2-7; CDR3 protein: CASSYSWQDYEQYF; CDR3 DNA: TGTGCCAGCAGTTACTCTTGGCAGGACTACGAGCAGTACTTC
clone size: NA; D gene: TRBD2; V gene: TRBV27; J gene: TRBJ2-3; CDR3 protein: CASSSGLAASTDTQYF; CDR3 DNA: TGTGCCAGCAGTTCGGGACTAGCGGCTAGCACAGATACGCAGTATTTT
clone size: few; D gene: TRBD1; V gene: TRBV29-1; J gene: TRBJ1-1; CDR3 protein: CSVGGQFMNTEAFF; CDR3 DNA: TGCAGCGTTGGGGGACAGTTCATGAACACTGAAGCTTTCTTT
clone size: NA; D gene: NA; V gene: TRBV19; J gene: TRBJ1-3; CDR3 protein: CASSIMGPSGNTIYF; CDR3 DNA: TGTGCCAGTAGTATAATGGGCCCCTCTGGAAACACCATATATTTT
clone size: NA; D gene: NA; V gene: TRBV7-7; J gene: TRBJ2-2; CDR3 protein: CASSLAVGVGGELFF; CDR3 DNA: TGTGCCAGCAGCTTAGCGGTCGGGGTCGGCGGGGAGCTGTTTTTT
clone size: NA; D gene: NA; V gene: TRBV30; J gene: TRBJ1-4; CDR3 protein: CAWSVRDTYNEKLFF; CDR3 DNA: TGTGCCTGGAGTGTGAGAGACACTTACAATGAAAAACTGTTTTTT
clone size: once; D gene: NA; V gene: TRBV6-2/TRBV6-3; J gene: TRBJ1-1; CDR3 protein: CASSPPTGIYTEAFF; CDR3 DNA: TGTGCCAGCAGCCCACCAACAGGGATATACACTGAAGCTTTCTTT
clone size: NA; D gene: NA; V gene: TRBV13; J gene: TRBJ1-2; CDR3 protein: CASSQSLTGSWGYTF; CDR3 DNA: TGTGCCAGCAGCCAATCCTTAACAGGGAGCTGGGGCTACACCTTC
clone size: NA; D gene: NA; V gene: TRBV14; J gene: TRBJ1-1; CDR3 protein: CASSPGSPIEAFF; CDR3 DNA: TGTGCCAGCAGCCCAGGGTCCCCCATTGAAGCTTTCTTT
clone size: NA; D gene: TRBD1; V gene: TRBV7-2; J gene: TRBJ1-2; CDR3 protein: CASSPQGGDYGYTF; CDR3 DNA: TGTGCCAGCAGCCCACAGGGGGGTGACTATGGCTACACCTTC
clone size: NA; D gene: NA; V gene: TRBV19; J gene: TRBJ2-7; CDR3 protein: CASSWREEGYEQYF; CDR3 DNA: TGTGCCAGTAGCTGGAGGGAAGAGGGCTACGAGCAGTACTTC
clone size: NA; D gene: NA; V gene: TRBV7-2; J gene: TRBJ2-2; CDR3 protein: CASSLVGRNTGELFF; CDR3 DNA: TGTGCCAGCAGCTTAGTCGGGAGGAACACCGGGGAGCTGTTTTTT
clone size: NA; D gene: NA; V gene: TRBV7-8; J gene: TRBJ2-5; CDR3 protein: CASSPPTGRQETQYF; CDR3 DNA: TGTGCCAGCAGCCCCCCCACAGGGAGGCAAGAGACCCAGTACTTC
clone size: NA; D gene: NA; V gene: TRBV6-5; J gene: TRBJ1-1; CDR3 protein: CASSYLGSNTEAFF; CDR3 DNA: TGTGCCAGCAGTTACCTGGGGTCGAACACTGAAGCTTTCTTT
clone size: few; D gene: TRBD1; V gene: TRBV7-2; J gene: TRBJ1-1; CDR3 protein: CASSMTGMIPEAFF; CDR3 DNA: TGTGCCAGCAGCATGACAGGGATGATTCCTGAAGCTTTCTTT
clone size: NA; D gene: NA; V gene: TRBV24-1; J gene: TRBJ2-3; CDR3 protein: CATSDYGRITDTQYF; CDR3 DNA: TGTGCCACCAGTGATTATGGACGGATCACAGATACGCAGTATTTT
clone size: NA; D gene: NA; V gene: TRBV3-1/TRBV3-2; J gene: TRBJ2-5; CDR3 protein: CASSQMLAAQETQYF; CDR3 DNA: TGTGCCAGCAGCCAGATGTTAGCGGCGCAAGAGACCCAGTACTTC
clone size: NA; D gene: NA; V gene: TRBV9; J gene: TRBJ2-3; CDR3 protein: CASSVAGYSTDTQYF; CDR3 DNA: TGTGCCAGCAGCGTAGCGGGGTATAGCACAGATACGCAGTATTTT
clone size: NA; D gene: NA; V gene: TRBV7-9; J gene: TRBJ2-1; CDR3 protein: CASSLKGAYNEQFF; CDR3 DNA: TGTGCCAGCAGCTTAAAGGGGGCCTACAATGAGCAGTTCTTC
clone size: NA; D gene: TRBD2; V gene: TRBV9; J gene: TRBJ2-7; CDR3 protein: CASSEGASGLYEQYF; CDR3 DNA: TGTGCCAGCAGCGAAGGGGCTAGCGGACTCTACGAGCAGTACTTC